The rows below give T cell receptor beta chains drawn from one sample of a study of CD8 T cells in Susac syndrome. TCRdb re-derived calls from the immunoSEQ multiplex PCR reads in MiXCR, one entry per CDR3 protein. The table records some 200,000 distinct CDR3 sequences, 95% of them present only once. The specimen was CD4+ T cells from PBMCs. These receptor sequences come from a human donor with multiple sclerosis. Both conserved end residues are part of each CDR3. The D gene is left open where the match is weak.

V: TRBV4-1
J: TRBJ2-2
D: NA
CDR3: CASSQVRDTGELFF
DNA: TGCGCCAGCAGCCAAGTTCGGGACACCGGGGAGCTGTTTTTT

V: TRBV7-2
J: TRBJ1-1
D: NA
CDR3: CASSLEAPRNTEAFF
DNA: TGTGCCAGCAGCTTAGAGGCTCCCCGGAACACTGAAGCTTTCTTT

V: TRBV20-1
J: TRBJ2-5
D: NA
CDR3: CSARDRLAFQETQYF
DNA: TGCAGTGCTAGAGATCGGCTAGCCTTTCAAGAGACCCAGTACTTC

V: TRBV3-1
J: TRBJ2-1
D: NA
CDR3: CASSQEQGRGEQFF
DNA: TGTGCCAGCAGCCAAGAGCAGGGGAGGGGTGAGCAGTTCTTC

V: TRBV6-2/TRBV6-3
J: TRBJ2-1
D: NA
CDR3: CASTETRYNEQFF
DNA: TGTGCCAGCACCGAAACAAGATACAATGAGCAGTTCTTC

V: TRBV2
J: TRBJ2-4
D: NA
CDR3: CASSRQTSSKNIQYF
DNA: TGTGCCAGCAGCCGTCAAACTAGTTCCAAAAACATTCAGTACTTC

V: TRBV20-1
J: TRBJ1-2
D: TRBD1
CDR3: CSARGTGTGGYTF
DNA: TGCAGTGCTAGGGGGACAGGGACAGGTGGCTACACCTTC

V: TRBV29-1
J: TRBJ2-7
D: NA
CDR3: CSAGGTSTSYEQYF
DNA: TGCAGCGCCGGGGGAACGAGTACCTCCTACGAGCAGTACTTC

V: TRBV7-9
J: TRBJ2-5
D: TRBD2
CDR3: CASSSLAGPTFQETQYF
DNA: TGTGCCAGCAGCTCCCTAGCGGGCCCTACTTTCCAAGAGACCCAGTACTTC

V: TRBV20-1
J: TRBJ2-3
D: NA
CDR3: CSAWDRSTDTQYF
DNA: TGCAGTGCCTGGGACCGTTCCACAGATACGCAGTATTTT

V: TRBV20-1
J: TRBJ2-4
D: TRBD2
CDR3: CSARGASGGPTAKNIQYF
DNA: TGCAGTGCTAGAGGGGCCAGCGGGGGCCCCACGGCCAAAAACATTCAGTACTTC

V: TRBV20-1
J: TRBJ2-7
D: TRBD2
CDR3: CSASGGRTYEQYF
DNA: TGCAGTGCCAGTGGCGGGAGGACCTACGAGCAGTACTTC

V: TRBV3-1
J: TRBJ2-2
D: NA
CDR3: CASSQATTGTSGELFF
DNA: TGTGCCAGCAGCCAAGCAACAACAGGGACGAGCGGGGAGCTGTTTTTT

V: TRBV28
J: TRBJ2-1
D: NA
CDR3: CASLMSRAAYNEQFF
DNA: TGTGCCAGCCTAATGTCGCGGGCCGCCTACAATGAGCAGTTCTTC

V: TRBV5-6
J: TRBJ2-1
D: NA
CDR3: CASSPPVGNYNEQFF
DNA: TGTGCCAGCAGCCCGCCGGTCGGGAACTACAATGAGCAGTTCTTC

V: TRBV9
J: TRBJ2-5
D: TRBD2
CDR3: CASSVGSGGQETQYF
DNA: TGTGCCAGCAGCGTAGGGAGCGGGGGACAAGAGACCCAGTACTTC

V: TRBV6-6
J: TRBJ2-1
D: NA
CDR3: CASSYSEYNEQFF
DNA: TGTGCCAGCAGTTACTCGGAATACAATGAGCAGTTCTTC

V: TRBV10-3
J: TRBJ2-6
D: NA
CDR3: CAIGGSGANVLTF
DNA: TGTGCCATCGGGGGTTCTGGGGCCAACGTCCTGACTTTC

V: TRBV6-6
J: TRBJ2-1
D: TRBD2
CDR3: CASILSGEQFF
DNA: TGTGCCAGCATTCTTAGCGGGGAGCAGTTCTTC

V: TRBV28
J: TRBJ2-5
D: TRBD1
CDR3: CASSLLGQGHQETQYF
DNA: TGTGCCAGCAGTTTGTTGGGACAGGGGCACCAAGAGACCCAGTACTTC

V: TRBV29-1
J: TRBJ1-2
D: TRBD1
CDR3: CSVDEVDRAEVYYGYTF
DNA: TGCAGCGTTGATGAGGTGGACAGGGCCGAAGTGTACTATGGCTACACCTTC

V: TRBV2
J: TRBJ2-5
D: NA
CDR3: CASSEDRGKQETQYF
DNA: TGTGCCAGCAGTGAAGACCGGGGGAAACAAGAGACCCAGTACTTC

V: TRBV20-1
J: TRBJ2-1
D: TRBD2
CDR3: CSASALAGVPNEQFF
DNA: TGCAGTGCTAGCGCACTAGCGGGGGTCCCCAATGAGCAGTTCTTC

V: TRBV9
J: TRBJ2-7
D: TRBD1
CDR3: CASSVAGTGYYEQYF
DNA: TGTGCCAGCAGCGTAGCTGGGACAGGGTACTACGAGCAGTACTTC

V: TRBV15
J: TRBJ2-5
D: NA
CDR3: CATSTFRSGETQYF
DNA: TGTGCCACCAGCACTTTTCGGTCGGGGGAGACCCAGTACTTC

V: TRBV6-1
J: TRBJ1-2
D: NA
CDR3: CASSMTGIYGYTF
DNA: TGTGCCAGCAGTATGACAGGAATCTATGGCTACACCTTC

V: TRBV9
J: TRBJ2-1
D: TRBD2
CDR3: CASSPRGGGVEQFF
DNA: TGTGCCAGCAGCCCACGGGGCGGGGGGGTCGAGCAGTTCTTC

V: TRBV29-1
J: TRBJ2-3
D: NA
CDR3: CSVESTDTQYF
DNA: TGCAGCGTTGAGAGCACAGATACGCAGTATTTT

V: TRBV12-3/TRBV12-4
J: TRBJ2-7
D: NA
CDR3: CASSLAGLEQYF
DNA: TGTGCCAGCAGTTTAGCCGGGCTCGAGCAGTACTTC

V: TRBV27
J: TRBJ2-2
D: NA
CDR3: CASSQGDTGELFF
DNA: TGTGCCAGCAGTCAGGGAGACACCGGGGAGCTGTTTTTT

V: TRBV28
J: TRBJ2-7
D: NA
CDR3: CASSSHPGDGEQYF
DNA: TGTGCCAGCAGTTCCCACCCAGGGGACGGCGAGCAGTACTTC

V: TRBV30
J: TRBJ1-1
D: NA
CDR3: CAWSVAGPTEAFF
DNA: TGTGCCTGGAGTGTAGCAGGGCCCACTGAAGCTTTCTTT

V: TRBV20-1
J: TRBJ2-5
D: TRBD1
CDR3: CSARTGGQETQYF
DNA: TGCAGTGCTAGAACAGGGGGCCAAGAGACCCAGTACTTC

V: TRBV29-1
J: TRBJ1-1
D: NA
CDR3: CSAQPRQATEAFF
DNA: TGCAGCGCCCAGCCTCGACAGGCCACTGAAGCTTTCTTT

V: TRBV14
J: TRBJ2-1
D: NA
CDR3: CASGRQNEQFF
DNA: TGTGCCAGCGGGAGACAAAATGAGCAGTTCTTC